The T cell receptor (beta chain) described here comes from a study of shared clonotypes between healthy human individuals. Assay runs were performed at deep level. Clones were read by immunoSEQ multiplex PCR, and TCRdb kept only the in-frame ones, dropping some. This table holds around 1 million clones, less than 85% found once. Only a few counts were recorded for this clone. The V gene's germline CDR1 is SGHRS and CDR2 YFSETQ. After removal of 4 bases from V and 5 bases from J, the junction contained 5 bases not matched to a gene. The CDR3 consists of 15 residues. The chain recombines TRBV5-1 with TRBJ1-6; the match to TRBD1 covers 8 bases. This TCR came from a man aged 18 to 30 in good health. The specimen sequenced was memory CD4+ T cells sorted from blood. The subset here: CD45RA-negative fraction. Written as DNA, the CDR3 is TGCGCCAGCAGCACTGGACAGGGTGATAATTCACCCCTCCACTTT. Protein sequence: CASSTGQGDNSPLHF.